This T cell receptor (beta chain) was captured by sequencing in a study of CD8 T cells in Susac syndrome. Germline V gene data show CDR1 as SGHNT and CDR2 as YYREEE (reference sequence). Deletions cut 2 bases from V and 0 bases from J, with 6 bases between. CDR3 length equals 14 residues. Reverse transcription used roughly 0.5 to 1 ug RNA and random hexamers. In TCRdb, the immunoSEQ multiplex PCR reads were re-called with MiXCR into one record per CDR3 protein. The sample contains 150,000 to 200,000 distinct CDR3 sequences, 91% of which appear only once. This receptor was taken from a human donor with Susac syndrome. The gene calls are TRBV5-4 and TRBJ2-4, with D unclear. Sequences were obtained from CD4+ T cells from PBMCs. The CDR3 protein is CASSLSEAKNIQYF. The CDR3 bases are TGTGCCAGCAGCTTATCTGAAGCCAAAAACATTCAGTACTTC.